This TCR beta chain came from a study of patients and donors after allogeneic stem cell transplantation. This clonotype was found a few times. V was cut by 4 bases and J by 8 bases, with 8 bases left in between. The CDR3 has 11 residues. TCRdb called the RT-PCR reads again in MiXCR, with one record for every CDR3 protein. The sample yields about 960,000 distinct CDR3 sequences, under 20% seen once. The chain has TRBV12-3 or TRBV12-4 and TRBJ1-1; D not certain. This clonotype was sampled from a human donor who was either an allogeneic HSCT recipient or a stem cell or donor lymphocyte infusion donor (not recorded which). It is not recorded whose cells these are; they may come from a transplant donor. The sample taken for sequencing was blood, either unsorted or a sorted T cell fraction (not recorded which). CDR3 residues: CASSYYQEAFF. Written as DNA, the CDR3 is TGTGCCAGCAGTTACTACCAGGAAGCTTTCTTT.